This T cell receptor (beta chain) originates from a study of cytomegalovirus exposure and HLA in healthy donors. Study-level results: A list of more than 150 TCR beta chains associated with cytomegalovirus was given. V- and J-gene trimming in TCR beta was tied to a missense DCLRE1C variant by an analysis performed later.

Those who donated were healthy bone marrow donors. Concerning this clone: The antigen is undetermined.

The CDR3 runs 18 residues. V shed 5 bases, J shed 1 base, and the junction held 14 bases outside the gene matches. CDR1 is MNHEY and CDR2 is SMNVEV in the germline V gene (reference sequence). PCR used 60 Vbeta primers and 13 Jbeta primers. Some clones are missing from TCRdb's copy, which holds only in-frame ones; the method was immunoSEQ multiplex PCR. The sample lists more than 150,000 clones, approximately 88% occurring once. The source is a woman aged 18-35 years in good health and CMV-seronegative. This sequence joins TRBV27 and TRBJ2-1; 7 bases line up with TRBD1. The source material was PBMCs. The CDR3 DNA sequence: TGTGCCAGCAGTCCCCGGGCCAGGGGGACGAGATCCTACAATGAGCAGTTCTTC. This translates into CASSPRARGTRSYNEQFF.